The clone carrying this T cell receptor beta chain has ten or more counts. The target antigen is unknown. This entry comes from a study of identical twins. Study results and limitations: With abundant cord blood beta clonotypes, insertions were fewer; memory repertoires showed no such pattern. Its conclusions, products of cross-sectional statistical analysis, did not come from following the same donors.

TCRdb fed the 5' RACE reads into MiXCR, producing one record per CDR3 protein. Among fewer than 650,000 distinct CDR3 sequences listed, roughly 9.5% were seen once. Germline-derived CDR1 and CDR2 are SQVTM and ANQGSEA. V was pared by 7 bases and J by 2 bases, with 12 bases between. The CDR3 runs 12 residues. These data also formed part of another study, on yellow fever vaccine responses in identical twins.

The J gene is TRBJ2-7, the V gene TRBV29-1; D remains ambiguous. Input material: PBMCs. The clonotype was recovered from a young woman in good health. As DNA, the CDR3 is TGCAGCGCTAAGACAAGGCCCTACGAGCAGTACTTC. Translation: CSAKTRPYEQYF.